Listed here are 16 T cell receptor beta chains from one sample, sequenced in a study of cytomegalovirus exposure and HLA in healthy donors. Profiled with immunoSEQ multiplex PCR; TCRdb holds only in-frame clones, not every one. The table records some 160,000 clones, 88% of them present only once. Sample: PBMCs. The origin of the receptors is a young man in good health and CMV-seronegative.

This sequence joins TRBV19 and TRBJ2-1; D might be TRBD1 (6 bases). The V end lost 10 bases, the J end lost 2 bases, and 15 bases lay between the germline ends. Germline V gene lookup returns CDR1 LNHDA and CDR2 SQIVND (reference sequence). The CDR3 spans 14 residues. The CDR3 nucleotides read TGTGCCACACGGAAGGGGACAACCTACAATGAGCAGTTCTTC. This translates into CATRKGTTYNEQFF.

The chain uses TRBV29-1 and TRBJ1-4; 9 bases match TRBD1. The ends lost 0 bases at V and 11 bases at J; junction bases unmatched: 7. The CDR3 contains 14 residues. Germline CDR1 and CDR2: SQVTM and ANQGSEA. Here the CDR3 DNA reads TGCAGCGTTGAAGATCTCGGACAGGGGTCTAAACTGTTTTTT. Translating it yields CSVEDLGQGSKLFF.

This chain connects TRBV7-6 to TRBJ1-5, with a weak D call TRBD1 (5 bases). The germline V gene has CDR1 SGHVS and CDR2 FNYEAQ. The CDR3 runs to 14 residues. V was shortened by 1 base and J by 8 bases, with 12 bases between the two germline ends. In DNA form, the CDR3 reads TGTGCCAGCAGCTTAGGTTGGGTCAGGGAGCCCCAGCATTTT. Its protein is CASSLGWVREPQHF.

V and J are TRBV6-5 and TRBJ2-1, with 12 bases fitting TRBD2. The CDR3 is 15 residues long. Germline V gives CDR1 MNHEY, CDR2 SVGAGI. V trimming: 6 bases; J trimming: 10 bases; junction bases outside the gene matches: 10. In DNA, the CDR3 is TGTGCCAGCAGCACGACTAGCGGGGGCCCATACGAGCAGTTCTTC. As protein: CASSTTSGGPYEQFF.

In its sample, this clone was seen once. The chain combines TRBV6-1 with TRBJ1-6; 7 nucleotides agree with TRBD1. This CDR3 region has 15 residues. CDR1 MNHNS and CDR2 SASEGT come from the germline V gene. J was trimmed by 8 bases and V by 7 bases; bases with no gene match: 11. CDR3 sequence reads: CASMELTGRDSPLHF. The CDR3 DNA is TGTGCCAGCATGGAACTGACAGGGCGAGATTCACCCCTCCACTTT.

The V and J genes are TRBV18 and TRBJ2-1; 11 nucleotides align to TRBD1. Germline loops: CDR1 KGHSH, CDR2 LQKENI. The CDR3 totals 15 residues. The V segment lost 6 bases and the J segment 6 bases; nucleotides outside the gene matches: 7. CDR3 amino acids: CASSQGQGATNEQFF. The CDR3, as DNA: TGTGCCAGCTCCCAAGGACAGGGGGCTACCAATGAGCAGTTCTTC.

The gene calls are TRBV5-6 and TRBJ2-3, with D possibly being TRBD1 (6 bases). The length of the CDR3 is 17 residues. The germline gives CDR1 SGHDT, CDR2 YYEEEE. Trimming shortened V by 2 bases and J by 5 bases, and 21 bases separated the two germline ends. In nucleotides, the CDR3 is TGTGCCAGCAGCTTACAACTGGCAGGGGACCTCAAAGATACGCAGTATTTT. It specifies CASSLQLAGDLKDTQYF.

The chain is built from TRBV10-2 and TRBJ1-2; D call uncertain. Per germline, CDR1 WSHSY and CDR2 SAAADI. Trimming took 1 base from V and 4 from J, leaving 7 bases between them. The CDR3 is 13 residues long. In nucleotides, the CDR3 is TGCGCCAGCAGTGAGTTACAGCCCTATGGCTACACCTTC. Its protein is CASSELQPYGYTF.

V and J are TRBV7-8 and TRBJ2-3; a weak D match, TRBD2 (5 bases). The V and J ends lost 5 bases and 1 base respectively, with 13 bases between them. CDR1 SGHVS and CDR2 FQNEAQ come from the germline V gene. This CDR3 contains 15 residues. CDR3 amino acids: CASSVPLGGTDTQYF. The CDR3 coding sequence is TGTGCCAGCAGCGTCCCATTGGGAGGCACAGATACGCAGTATTTT.

This clone was observed once. This chain uses TRBV18 with TRBJ1-1; D uncertain. With 2 bases removed from V and 3 bases from J, the gap between germline ends came to 7 bases. The CDR3 spans 13 residues. Germline V gene sequence: CDR1 KGHSH, CDR2 LQKENI. The CDR3 here is CASSPFGDTEAFF. CDR3 coding DNA: TGTGCCAGCTCACCATTCGGTGACACTGAAGCTTTCTTT.

This clone was observed a handful of times. V and J are TRBV28 and TRBJ2-1; 9 bases are shared with TRBD2. The V segment lost 6 bases and the J segment 0 bases; nucleotides outside the gene matches: 3. In germline, CDR1 is MDHEN, CDR2 SYDVKM. The CDR3 has 15 residues. The CDR3 DNA is TGTGCCAGCAGACTTAGCGGGAGCTCCTACAATGAGCAGTTCTTC. The encoded protein is CASRLSGSSYNEQFF.

This clone was seen a single time. The genes are TRBV15 and TRBJ2-3, with D uncertain. The CDR3 has 14 residues. Germline CDR1 reads LNHNV; CDR2 reads YYDKDF (reference sequence). V was trimmed by 0 bases and J by 4 bases, leaving 8 bases between them. CDR3 DNA sequence: TGTGCCACCAGCAGAGATGGGCGTGCAGATACGCAGTATTTT. It is translated as CATSRDGRADTQYF. Combining the CDR3 with reference TRBV15 and TRBJ2-3 gives the whole variable domain DAMVIQNPRYQVTQFGKPVTLSCSQTLNHNVMYWYQQKSSQAPKLLFHYYDKDFNNEADTPDNFQSRRPNTSFCFLDIRSPGLGDTAMYLCATSRDGRADTQYFGPGTRLTVL.

V is TRBV7-2 and J is TRBJ2-1, with a possible D match to TRBD1 (5 bases). The CDR3 is made up of 15 amino acids. The V gene's germline CDR1 is SGHTA and CDR2 FQGNSA. Deletions cut 5 bases from V and 8 bases from J, with 19 bases between. In DNA form, the CDR3 reads TGTGCCAGCAGCCACGAAGGCGTTAGGGGCGATGAGCAGTTCTTC. Amino acids: CASSHEGVRGDEQFF.

The chain recombines TRBV30 with TRBJ1-6; TRBD1 matches 9 bases. This CDR3 comprises 17 residues. Germline lookup yields CDR1 GTSNPN and CDR2 SVGIG (reference sequence). V lost 0 bases and J lost 2; bases outside the gene matches: 5. DNA of the CDR3: TGTGCCTGGAGTGTAGCGACAGGGGGTACCTATAATTCACCCCTCCACTTT. Its translation is CAWSVATGGTYNSPLHF.

This chain links TRBV29-1 with TRBJ1-2; 8 nucleotides agree with TRBD1. The CDR3 runs to 13 residues. Germline trimming cut 3 bases from V and 8 bases from J; bases unmatched to any gene: 8. Germline V gene data show CDR1 as SQVTM and CDR2 as ANQGSEA. CDR3 in amino acids: CSVDDRGVNGYTF. CDR3 bases: TGCAGCGTTGATGACAGGGGAGTAAACGGCTACACCTTC.

In regard to this clone: At one boundary the junction diverges from the germline segment, which might be a read error. V gene TRBV7-7 combines with J gene TRBJ1-4, with 9 bases lining up with TRBD1. The CDR3 has 15 residues. Germline lookup yields CDR1 SSHAT and CDR2 FNYEAQ (reference sequence). CDR3 loop: CASSPGQGSNEKLFF. The CDR3 DNA follows: TGTGCTAGCAGCCCGGGACAGGGTTCTAATGAAAAACTGTTTTTT.